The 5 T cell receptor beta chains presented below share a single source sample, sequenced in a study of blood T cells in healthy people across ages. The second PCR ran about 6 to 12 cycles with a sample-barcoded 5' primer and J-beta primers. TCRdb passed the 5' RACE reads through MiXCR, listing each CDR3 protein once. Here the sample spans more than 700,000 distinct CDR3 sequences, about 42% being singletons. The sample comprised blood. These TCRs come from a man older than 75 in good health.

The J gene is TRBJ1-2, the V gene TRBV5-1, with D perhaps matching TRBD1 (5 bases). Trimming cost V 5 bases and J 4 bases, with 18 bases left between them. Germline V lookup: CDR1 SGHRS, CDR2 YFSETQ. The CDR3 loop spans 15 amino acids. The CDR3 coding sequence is TGCGCCAGCAGTCGAAGAGGGGAATACCTCTATGGCTACACCTTC. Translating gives CASSRRGEYLYGYTF.

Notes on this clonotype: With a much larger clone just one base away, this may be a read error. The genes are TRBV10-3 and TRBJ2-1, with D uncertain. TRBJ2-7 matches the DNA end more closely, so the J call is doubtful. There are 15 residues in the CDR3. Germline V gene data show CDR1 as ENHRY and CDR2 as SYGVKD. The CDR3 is CAISESQESYNEQYF. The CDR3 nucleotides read TGTGCCATCAGTGAGTCGCAGGAGAGCTACAATGAGCAGTACTTC.

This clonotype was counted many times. For the CDR3, the DNA is TGTGCCAGCAGTCCCCGGGAGGGTAGCTCCTACAATGAGCAGTTCTTC. Amino acid sequence: CASSPREGSSYNEQFF. The chain has TRBV28 and TRBJ2-1, with TRBD2 matching 8 bases. The CDR3 has 16 residues. V lost 5 bases and J lost 0; bases outside the gene matches: 6. Germline V gene sequence: CDR1 MDHEN, CDR2 SYDVKM.

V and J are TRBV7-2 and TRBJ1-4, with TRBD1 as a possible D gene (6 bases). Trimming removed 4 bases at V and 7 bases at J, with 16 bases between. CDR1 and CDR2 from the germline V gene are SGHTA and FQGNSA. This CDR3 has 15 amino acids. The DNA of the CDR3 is TGTGCCAGCAGCTCAGCTGGGGGCGCCGGTGAAAAACTGTTTTTT. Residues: CASSSAGGAGEKLFF. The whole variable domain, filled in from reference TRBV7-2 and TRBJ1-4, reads GAGVSQSPSNKVTEKGKDVELRCDPISGHTALYWYRQSLGQGLEFLIYFQGNSAPDKSGLPSDRFSAERTGGSVSTLTIQRTQQEDSAVYLCASSSAGGAGEKLFFGSGTQLSVL.

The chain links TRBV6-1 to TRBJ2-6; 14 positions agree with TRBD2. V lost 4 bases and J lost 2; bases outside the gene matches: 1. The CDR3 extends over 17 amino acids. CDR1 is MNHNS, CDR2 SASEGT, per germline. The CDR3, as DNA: TGTGCCAGCAGTGGACTAGCGGGGGGGCCTGGGGCCAACGTCCTGACTTTC. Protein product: CASSGLAGGPGANVLTF.